This is a list of T cell receptor beta chains from one sample in a study of CD8 T cells in ankylosing spondylitis. TCRdb reprocessed the 5' RACE reads with MiXCR, giving one entry per CDR3 protein. Of around 23,000 distinct CDR3 sequences listed, about 17% are singletons. The specimen was blood. These TCRs come from a male donor with ankylosing spondylitis or in good health (not recorded which). Each CDR3 is given with its conserved first and last residue. A D gene is named only where the DNA matches it firmly. The size field is filled for only some rows; it gives once, few, many or a size class.

clone_size	v_call	j_call	d_call	cdr3_nt	cdr3_aa
-	TRBV7-6	TRBJ2-5	-	TGTGCCAGCAGCCGAGAGGCAGCCCGGACCCAGTACTTC	CASSREAARTQYF
few	TRBV12-3/TRBV12-4	TRBJ1-1	TRBD1	TGTGCCAGCGGAACAGGGGCGCGCACTGAAGCTTTCTTT	CASGTGARTEAFF
-	TRBV7-2	TRBJ1-1	-	TGTGCCAGCAGCCGCACGAGGGGGGCAGTGAACACTGAAGCTTTCTTT	CASSRTRGAVNTEAFF
few	TRBV28	TRBJ2-7	TRBD1	TGTGCCAGCAGTTCCGTAACCGGGACAGGTTCCTACGAGCAGTACTTC	CASSSVTGTGSYEQYF
many	TRBV20-1	TRBJ2-1	TRBD2	TGCAGTGCACTGGGACTAGCGGGGCTTAACAATGAGCAGTTCTTC	CSALGLAGLNNEQFF
-	TRBV7-9	TRBJ2-1	TRBD2	TGTGCCAGCAGCTCTGCGGGAGTAGTTGAGCAGTTCTTC	CASSSAGVVEQFF
-	TRBV5-8	TRBJ1-2	TRBD1	TGTGCCAGCAGCGGAGGGGACAGGGGTCACAATGATGGCTACACCTTC	CASSGGDRGHNDGYTF
few	TRBV5-5	TRBJ2-1	TRBD1	TGTGCCAGCAGCCGACCTACAGGGGCTGCCTACAATGAGCAGTTCTTC	CASSRPTGAAYNEQFF
few	TRBV4-3	TRBJ2-1	-	TGCGCCAGCAGCCAAGATTGGTCGCCGTTTGGCTACTATGAGCAGTTCTTC	CASSQDWSPFGYYEQFF
-	TRBV4-2	TRBJ2-2	TRBD2	TGTGCCAGCAGCCAAGATCGGGGGGGTGTCGGGGAGCTGTTTTTT	CASSQDRGGVGELFF
few	TRBV7-2	TRBJ2-2	TRBD1	TGTGCCAGCAGGAAAACAGGGGGCGCCACCGGGGAGCTGTTTTTT	CASRKTGGATGELFF
few	TRBV9	TRBJ2-1	-	TGTGCCAGCAGCGTAGCTGGAGGGCCCTACAATGAGCAGTTCTTC	CASSVAGGPYNEQFF
-	TRBV2	TRBJ1-5	TRBD1	TGTGCCAGCAGTGATCGACTCGGGACAGGGGAGCAGCCCCAGCATTTT	CASSDRLGTGEQPQHF
-	TRBV20-1	TRBJ2-6	-	TGCAGTGCTAGGGCCCGAGATAAAAACACCCAGGGGGCCAACGTCCTGACTTTC	CSARARDKNTQGANVLTF
-	TRBV11-2	TRBJ2-1	-	TGTGCCAGCAGCTCGGCCGGGACGGCCGTCGATGAGCAGTTCTTC	CASSSAGTAVDEQFF
-	TRBV5-6	TRBJ2-1	-	TGTGCCAGCAGCTTGGTTGGTGAGCAGTTCTTC	CASSLVGEQFF
many	TRBV5-1	TRBJ1-4	-	TGCGCCAGCAGCTCGACAGAGGATAATGAAAAACTGTTTTTT	CASSSTEDNEKLFF
many	TRBV27	TRBJ2-1	-	TGTGCCAGCAGCGGGGTGTCCTACAATGAGCAGTTCTTC	CASSGVSYNEQFF
few	TRBV4-1	TRBJ2-3	-	TGCGCCAGCAGCCAAGGGTTTGCGGGGAGCACAGATACGCAGTATTTT	CASSQGFAGSTDTQYF
many	TRBV28	TRBJ1-4	TRBD1	TGTGCCAGCAGCCGGACCAGGGGGCGGCCATCCCTGCTGTTTTTT	CASSRTRGRPSLLFF
many	TRBV5-6	TRBJ1-1	-	TGTGCCAGCAGCCCCGATGGGGGTTACAACACTGAAGCTTTCTTT	CASSPDGGYNTEAFF
-	TRBV13	TRBJ2-3	-	TGTGCCAGCAGCTTAGCCGGGAACACAGATACGCAGTATTTT	CASSLAGNTDTQYF
many	TRBV6-2/TRBV6-3	TRBJ2-2	-	TGTGCCAGCAGTTACTCGGGGACCCCGGCCGGGGAGCTGTTTTTT	CASSYSGTPAGELFF
many	TRBV25-1	TRBJ2-2	-	TGTGCCAGCAGCGTAGGGACCGCCTGGGGCGGGGAGCTGTTTTTT	CASSVGTAWGGELFF
many	TRBV30	TRBJ2-3	TRBD2	TGTGCCAGAAGACGGGAGGGCCTCGCAGATACGCAGTATTTT	CARRREGLADTQYF
few	TRBV7-8	TRBJ2-5	-	TGTGCCAGCAGCTTACAGGGGGGGGGAACCCAGTACTTC	CASSLQGGGTQYF
-	TRBV2	TRBJ2-1	-	TGTGCCAGCAGTGCACTAGCATCCTACAATGAGCAGTTCTTC	CASSALASYNEQFF
many	TRBV5-1	TRBJ2-3	-	TGCGCCAGCAGCTTGGACGTAACAGATACGCAGTATTTT	CASSLDVTDTQYF
many	TRBV4-2	TRBJ2-1	-	TGTGCCAGCAGCCCCCTCGGCGCGGAGGGAAACAATGAGCAGTTCTTC	CASSPLGAEGNNEQFF
many	TRBV11-2	TRBJ1-4	-	TGTGCCAGCAGCTTGAGACGGGGGGTAGCTGAAAAACTGTTTTTT	CASSLRRGVAEKLFF
few	TRBV20-1	TRBJ2-2	TRBD1	TGCAGTGCGCTTCCCGGGACAGTGACCGGGGAGCTGTTTTTT	CSALPGTVTGELFF